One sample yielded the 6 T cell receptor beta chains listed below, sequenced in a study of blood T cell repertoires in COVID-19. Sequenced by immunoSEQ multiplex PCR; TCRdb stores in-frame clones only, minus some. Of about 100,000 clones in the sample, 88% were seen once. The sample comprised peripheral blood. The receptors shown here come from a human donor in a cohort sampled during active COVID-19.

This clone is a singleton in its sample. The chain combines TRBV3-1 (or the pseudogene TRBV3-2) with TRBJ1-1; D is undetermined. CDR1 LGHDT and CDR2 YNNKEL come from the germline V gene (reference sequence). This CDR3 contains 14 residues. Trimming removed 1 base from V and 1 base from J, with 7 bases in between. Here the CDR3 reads CASSQVEGNTEAFF. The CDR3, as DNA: TGTGCCAGCAGCCAAGTCGAGGGGAACACTGAAGCTTTCTTT.

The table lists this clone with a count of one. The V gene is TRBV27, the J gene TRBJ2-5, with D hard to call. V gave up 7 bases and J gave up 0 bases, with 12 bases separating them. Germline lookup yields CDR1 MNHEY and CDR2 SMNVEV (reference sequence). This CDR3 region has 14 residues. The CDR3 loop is CASKIGSNQETQYF. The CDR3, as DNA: TGTGCCAGCAAGATTGGTAGTAACCAAGAGACCCAGTACTTC.

CDR3 DNA: TGTGCCAGCAGCTCCAGGGGGGCTTACACTGAAGCTTTCTTT. Encoded protein: CASSSRGAYTEAFF. The chain has TRBV5-4 and TRBJ1-1, with TRBD1 identical over 7 bases. CDR1 and CDR2 (germline): SGHNT, YYREEE (reference sequence). The V gene end was trimmed by 3 bases and the J gene end by 3 bases; junction bases not matched to a gene: 5. This CDR3 is built from 14 residues. The whole variable domain, remainder taken from reference TRBV5-4 and TRBJ1-1, is ETGVTQSPTHLIKTRGQQVTLRCSSQSGHNTVSWYQQALGQGPQFIFQYYREEENGRGNFPPRFSGLQFPNYSSELNVNALELDDSALYLCASSSRGAYTEAFFGQGTRLTVV.

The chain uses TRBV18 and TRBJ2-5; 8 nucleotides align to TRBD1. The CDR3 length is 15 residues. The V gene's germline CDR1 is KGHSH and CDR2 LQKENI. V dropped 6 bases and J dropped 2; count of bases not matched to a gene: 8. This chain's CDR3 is CASSRTGNPQETQYF. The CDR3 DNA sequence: TGTGCCAGCTCCCGGACAGGGAACCCACAAGAGACCCAGTACTTC.

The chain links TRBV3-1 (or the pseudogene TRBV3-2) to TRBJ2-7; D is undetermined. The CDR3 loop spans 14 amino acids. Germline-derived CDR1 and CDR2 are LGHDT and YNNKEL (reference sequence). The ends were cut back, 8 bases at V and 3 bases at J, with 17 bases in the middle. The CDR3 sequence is CASSTWSKVYEQYF. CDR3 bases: TGTGCCAGCTCCACGTGGAGTAAAGTCTACGAGCAGTACTTC.

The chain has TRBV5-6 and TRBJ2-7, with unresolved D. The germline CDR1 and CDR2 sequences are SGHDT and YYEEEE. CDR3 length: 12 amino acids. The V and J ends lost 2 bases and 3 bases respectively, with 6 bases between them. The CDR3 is CASSLGVYEQYF. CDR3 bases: TGTGCCAGCAGCTTAGGAGTCTACGAGCAGTACTTC.